This T cell receptor beta chain stems from a study of tumor-infiltrating lymphocytes in primary liver carcinoma. Overall study context: Spanning 4.2 to 10 cm, the tumors were T1-T3 N0M0. Study results and caveats: Paired tumor-adjacent and tumor-blood samples overlapped less than tumor region pairs did.

From unsorted bulk tissue weighing roughly 19-32 mg, DNA and RNA were co-extracted. Production of TCR beta cDNA used around 500 ng total RNA together with a constant-region primer. Libraries covering TCR beta were generated through three nested multiplex PCR rounds (using a slightly modified ARM-PCR). A C-beta reverse primer and TRBV1-TRBV30 forward primers served in each of the first two PCR rounds, at 9 to 10 cycles apiece. TCRdb re-derived calls from the multiplex PCR reads in MiXCR, one entry per CDR3 protein. This sample yields roughly 100,000 distinct CDR3 sequences, of which roughly 80% are seen a single time; approximately 20% belongs to the top ten. The V and J ends lost 2 bases and 2 bases respectively, with 13 bases between them. Per the germline V gene, CDR1 is SGHTA and CDR2 is FQGTGA. The CDR3 extends over 16 amino acids. This clonotype was observed many times. The target antigen is unknown.

This rearrangement joins TRBV7-3 to TRBJ1-3; D is unresolved. The sample comprised liver tumor tissue from sampling region 3. Subset of the sample: tumor region T3, left-lateral pole. The sequence derives from a man aged 40-49 years with primary liver carcinoma and hepatitis B virus infection. The CDR3 loop reads CASSLGSPGAGNTIYF. The CDR3 DNA follows: TGTGCCAGCAGCTTAGGTTCGCCGGGCGCTGGAAACACCATATATTTT.